These T cell receptor beta chains were read from a single sample in a study of T cells after yellow fever vaccination. TCRdb reprocessed the 5' RACE reads via MiXCR and lists one record per CDR3 protein. The repertoire holds around 600,000 distinct CDR3 sequences, with 9% to 15% as singletons. Here the sequenced sample was PBMCs, taken on the day of the yellow fever booster vaccination. The receptors come from a man aged 25-45 years who received the YFV17D yellow fever vaccine. The CDR3 runs from the conserved cysteine through the conserved F or W. The order of the fields is J gene, D gene, V gene, clone size, CDR3 DNA, CDR3 protein. D genes are given only for firm matches. Size values are once, few and many counts, or a class for expanded clones, and some rows have none.

TRBJ1-1 | . | TRBV3-1 | few | TGTGCCAGCAGCCAAGATGGTCGGGGAAACACTGAAGCTTTCTTT | CASSQDGRGNTEAFF
TRBJ2-4 | . | TRBV20-1 | few | TGCAGTGCTAGGGCCCTTCTAGCCAAAAACATTCAGTACTTC | CSARALLAKNIQYF
TRBJ2-1 | . | TRBV7-9 | . | TGTGCCGCGGGGAGTCCTGAAGCGGGCAATGAGCAGTTCTTC | CAAGSPEAGNEQFF
TRBJ2-5 | . | TRBV20-1 | many | TGCAGTGCTAGGATGTTCTCCTTCCAAGAGACCCAGTACTTC | CSARMFSFQETQYF
TRBJ2-7 | TRBD2 | TRBV20-1 | many | TGCAGTTCCCTCGGGGAGGGAGTTGACGAGCAGTACTTC | CSSLGEGVDEQYF
TRBJ2-1 | . | TRBV18 | many | TGTGCCAGCTCACCACAAGACAATGAGCAGTTCTTC | CASSPQDNEQFF
TRBJ1-6 | . | TRBV5-1 | few | TGCGCCAGCACCTTACACCCTCCACCCCTCCACTTT | CASTLHPPPLHF
TRBJ2-5 | . | TRBV7-9 | . | TGTGCCAGCAGCTTAATTCCAGGGAAAGAGACCCAGTACTTC | CASSLIPGKETQYF
TRBJ2-3 | TRBD2 | TRBV4-3 | . | TGCGCCAGCAGCCAAGAAGTTTGGCGGGAGTACGATACGCAGTATTTT | CASSQEVWREYDTQYF
TRBJ2-5 | . | TRBV6-5 | . | TGTGCCAGCAGTTTCCGGGACCTAAAAGAGACCCAGTACTTC | CASSFRDLKETQYF
TRBJ2-5 | . | TRBV24-1 | many | TGTGCCACCAGTGGACAGGGAGGATGGGAGACCCAGTACTTC | CATSGQGGWETQYF
TRBJ2-7 | TRBD1 | TRBV3-1 | few | TGTGCCAGCAGTATGTACGCAGGGGGTCCTTACGAGCAGTACTTC | CASSMYAGGPYEQYF
TRBJ2-7 | . | TRBV5-8 | . | TGTGCCAGCAGCTTAGATACTGTGAGCGAGCAGTACTTC | CASSLDTVSEQYF
TRBJ1-5 | TRBD1 | TRBV5-1 | . | TGCGCCAGTAAAAGGGACAGCGGGGATCAGCCCCAGCATTTT | CASKRDSGDQPQHF
TRBJ1-2 | . | TRBV20-1 | few | TGCATGAGGGAGGTGAGATCTGGCTACACCTTC | CMREVRSGYTF
TRBJ2-7 | . | TRBV14 | few | TGTGCCAGCAGCTCCGGGGTCAGGGGAATTACCTACGAGCAGTACTTC | CASSSGVRGITYEQYF
TRBJ1-4 | . | TRBV6-1 | few | TGTGCCAGCAGCAAACTTTACTATGCAACTAATGAAAAACTGTTTTTT | CASSKLYYATNEKLFF
TRBJ2-2 | . | TRBV7-9 | few | TGTGCCAGCAGTAATACAGGGAAAACCGGGGAGCTGTTTTTT | CASSNTGKTGELFF
TRBJ2-1 | . | TRBV20-1 | few | TGCAGTGCTAGTGGACAGGGGCCCGGTAGCGGGGTAAATGAGCAGTTCTTC | CSASGQGPGSGVNEQFF
TRBJ2-2 | . | TRBV7-2 | many | TGTGCCAGCAGCTCCTCTAGCGCCGGGGAGCTGTTTTTT | CASSSSSAGELFF
TRBJ2-7 | . | TRBV25-1 | many | TGTGCCAGCAGTGACCTCGTTGAGTCCGGGAGAGGGGACGAGCAGTACTTC | CASSDLVESGRGDEQYF
TRBJ2-2 | . | TRBV18 | . | TGTGCCAGCTCAACTCCTAGCGCACAAGTAAACACCGGGGAGCTGTTTTTT | CASSTPSAQVNTGELFF
TRBJ2-7 | TRBD2 | TRBV12-3/TRBV12-4 | few | TGTGCCAGCAGTTCGACTAGCGGGAGGGTTATCTCCTACGAGCAGTACTTC | CASSSTSGRVISYEQYF
TRBJ2-1 | TRBD2 | TRBV4-3 | . | TGCGCCAGCAGCCAAGCCTCGGGAGGAGTATATGAGCAGTTCTTC | CASSQASGGVYEQFF
TRBJ2-4 | . | TRBV20-1 | . | TGCAGTGCTAGAGATGTGCCCGAGCAAGCCAAAAACATTCAGTACTTC | CSARDVPEQAKNIQYF
TRBJ2-1 | TRBD1 | TRBV10-2 | . | TGCGCCAGCAGGCCGGACAGGTCCTACAATGAGCAGTTCTTC | CASRPDRSYNEQFF
TRBJ1-2 | . | TRBV5-1 | many | TGCGCCAGCAGCCGCAACGAGGGATACGGCTACACCTTC | CASSRNEGYGYTF
TRBJ1-4 | . | TRBV20-1 | few | TGCAGTGCTAGGGTGGGAGGCCTTGAGACTAATGAAAAACTGTTTTTT | CSARVGGLETNEKLFF
TRBJ2-3 | TRBD2 | TRBV20-1 | . | TGCAGTGCTAGAGAAGGTAGCGGGAGTATCCCAGATACGCAGTATTTT | CSAREGSGSIPDTQYF
TRBJ2-7 | . | TRBV6-5 | many | TGTGCCAGCGTTGCTGGGAGCGCCTCCTACGAGCAGTACTTC | CASVAGSASYEQYF
TRBJ2-1 | . | TRBV9 | few | TGTGCCAGCAGCGTAGGGTCGTCAAACCACAATGAGCAGTTCTTC | CASSVGSSNHNEQFF
TRBJ1-1 | TRBD1 | TRBV20-1 | . | TGCAGTGCTGTTCCGGGACAGGGTACTGAAGCTTTCTTT | CSAVPGQGTEAFF
TRBJ2-3 | . | TRBV13 | . | TGTGCCAGCAGCCCAGATCTTCGAGGGGATACGCAGTATTTT | CASSPDLRGDTQYF
TRBJ2-2 | TRBD1 | TRBV15 | many | TGTGCCACCAGCAGGGCACAGGGGGCGACCGGGGAGCTGTTTTTT | CATSRAQGATGELFF
TRBJ2-3 | . | TRBV3-1 | few | TGTGCCAGCAGCCCCCCCCGGGGTTGGGGAGATACGCAGTATTTT | CASSPPRGWGDTQYF
TRBJ2-7 | TRBD1 | TRBV10-2 | . | TGCGCCAGCCCTGACAGGGGGCTTAAGTCGAGCTCCTACGAGCAGTACTTC | CASPDRGLKSSSYEQYF
TRBJ2-7 | TRBD2 | TRBV20-1 | few | TGCAGTGCTAGCCCCCTCCTAGCGGGAGTTGCGTACGAGCAGTACTTC | CSASPLLAGVAYEQYF
TRBJ2-3 | TRBD1 | TRBV20-1 | few | TGCACCGCCATTGGGACAGGGAGTTCAGATACGCAGTATTTT | CTAIGTGSSDTQYF
TRBJ2-7 | TRBD2 | TRBV18 | . | TGTGCCAGCTCACCGATAGCGGGAGGGCCGTACGAGCAGTACTTC | CASSPIAGGPYEQYF
TRBJ1-5 | . | TRBV7-9 | . | TGTGCCAGCAGCTCATTCGGGAGCAATCAGCCCCAGCATTTT | CASSSFGSNQPQHF
TRBJ2-7 | TRBD2 | TRBV6-1 | few | TGTGCCAGCAGTGGGGCCGGGGGACTAGCTTCGAACTACGAGCAGTACTTC | CASSGAGGLASNYEQYF
TRBJ2-1 | TRBD1 | TRBV12-3/TRBV12-4 | few | TGTGCCAGCTATTTGGGACAGGGGGCGCAGAATGAGCAGTTCTTC | CASYLGQGAQNEQFF
TRBJ2-7 | . | TRBV7-2 | . | TGTGCCAGCATCTCATTTGGCGGATCCTACGAGCAGTACTTC | CASISFGGSYEQYF
TRBJ2-1 | TRBD2 | TRBV20-1 | many | TGCAGTGCAGACCTTTTAGCGGGACGGCAGTTCTTC | CSADLLAGRQFF
TRBJ2-2 | TRBD2 | TRBV3-1 | few | TGTGCCAGCAGGCCGGGACTAGCGATCGGGGAGCTGTTTTTT | CASRPGLAIGELFF
TRBJ1-5 | . | TRBV7-2 | few | TGTGCCAGCAGCTTAGTACGGTCCAATCAGCCCCAGCATTTT | CASSLVRSNQPQHF
TRBJ1-1 | . | TRBV4-2 | many | TGTGCCAGCAGCCAAGATTCGGGGTTCGGCACTGAAGCTTTCTTT | CASSQDSGFGTEAFF